The rows below give T cell receptor beta chains drawn from one sample of a study of OX40 agonist ivuxolimab in advanced cancers. TCRdb keeps only in-frame clones here, not all; method: immunoSEQ multiplex PCR. The repertoire holds around 70,000 clones, with 70% to 90% as singletons. The input for sequencing was CD4+ or CD8+ T cells sorted from blood, taken in a trial of the OX40 agonist ivuxolimab. These receptors originate from an adult with an advanced solid tumor such as melanoma, head and neck, liver or kidney cancer. Each CDR3 is given with its conserved first and last residue. D genes are given only for firm matches. A clone size is listed for some rows: how often the clone was seen (once, few, many), or a class if it is expanded.

v_call	j_call	cdr3_length	clone_size	d_call	cdr3_aa	cdr3_nt
TRBV5-1	TRBJ2-3	14	few	NA	CASSPTPGHDTQYF	TGCGCCAGCAGCCCGACGCCTGGGCACGATACGCAGTATTTT
TRBV5-4	TRBJ2-5	15	NA	NA	CASSDPRQRGETQYF	TGTGCCAGCAGCGATCCGAGACAGAGAGGAGAGACCCAGTACTTC
TRBV5-1	TRBJ2-3	14	NA	NA	CASSTTQTPDTQYF	TGCGCCAGCAGCACGACCCAAACACCAGATACGCAGTATTTT
TRBV30	TRBJ2-7	16	NA	TRBD2	CAWSVAASGTSYEQYF	TGTGCCTGGAGTGTAGCGGCTAGCGGAACTTCCTACGAGCAGTACTTC
TRBV5-8	TRBJ2-7	20	few	TRBD1	CASSGTGQGAGLWGYYEQYF	TGTGCCAGCAGCGGGACGGGACAGGGGGCTGGCCTTTGGGGATACTACGAGCAGTACTTC
TRBV4-1	TRBJ1-4	17	NA	NA	CASSQDRGLATNEKLFF	TGCGCCAGCAGCCAAGACAGGGGCCTTGCAACTAATGAAAAACTGTTTTTT
TRBV28	TRBJ1-4	14	NA	TRBD1	CASSAGQGAVKLFF	TGTGCCAGCAGCGCCGGACAGGGGGCCGTAAAACTGTTTTTT
TRBV30	TRBJ1-1	18	once	TRBD1	CAWNRAQGGRQLGTEAFF	TGTGCCTGGAATCGGGCCCAGGGGGGAAGGCAACTAGGCACTGAAGCTTTCTTT
TRBV14	TRBJ2-2	11	NA	NA	CASRSAGELFF	TGTGCCAGCAGGTCCGCCGGGGAGCTGTTTTTT
TRBV6-5	TRBJ1-1	15	NA	NA	CASSYGAFLNTEAFF	TGTGCCAGCAGTTACGGCGCATTTCTGAACACTGAAGCTTTCTTT
TRBV6-1	TRBJ1-5	16	once	TRBD1	CASSERTGGGNQPQHF	TGTGCCAGCAGTGAAAGGACAGGGGGAGGCAATCAGCCCCAGCATTTT
TRBV6-5	TRBJ1-1	15	NA	NA	CASSYPRGGNTEAFF	TGTGCCAGCAGTTACCCTCGGGGGGGGAACACTGAAGCTTTCTTT
TRBV18	TRBJ2-2	16	NA	NA	CASSPRSGGSTGELFF	TGTGCCAGCTCACCCCGCAGCGGCGGTAGTACCGGGGAGCTGTTTTTT
TRBV5-1	TRBJ2-5	14	NA	NA	CASSLGTNQETQYF	TGCGCCAGCAGCTTGGGGACAAATCAAGAGACCCAGTACTTC
TRBV7-7	TRBJ2-1	13	NA	TRBD1	CASSTGARYEQFF	TGTGCCAGCAGCACAGGGGCGAGATATGAGCAGTTCTTC
TRBV18	TRBJ1-1	14	NA	NA	CASSPPVRDTEAFF	TGTGCCAGCTCACCTCCGGTGAGGGACACTGAAGCTTTCTTT
TRBV5-1	TRBJ2-2	17	NA	TRBD2	CASSPYRTSGSPGELFF	TGCGCCAGCAGCCCCTATCGGACTAGCGGGAGCCCCGGGGAGCTGTTTTTT
TRBV13	TRBJ2-3	17	NA	TRBD1	CASSSHRDRGSTGTQYF	TGTGCCAGCAGCTCACACCGGGACAGGGGGTCGACGGGTACGCAGTATTTT
TRBV29-1	TRBJ1-2	12	few	NA	CSVVSGGDGYTF	TGCAGCGTTGTCAGTGGTGGTGATGGCTACACCTTC
TRBV7-9	TRBJ2-1	16	once	TRBD2	CASSLTGLAAYNEQFF	TGTGCCAGCAGCCTGACAGGACTAGCGGCCTACAATGAGCAGTTCTTC
TRBV21-1	TRBJ1-4	13	NA	NA	CASSHLVRFRLFF	TGTGCCAGCAGTCATCTCGTTCGGTTTAGACTGTTTTTT
TRBV15	TRBJ1-2	13	NA	NA	CATSRADYYGYTF	TGTGCCACCAGCAGAGCCGATTACTATGGCTACACCTTC
TRBV6-1	TRBJ2-1	13	NA	NA	CASSAVTRVEQFF	TGTGCCAGCAGTGCCGTGACTAGAGTTGAGCAGTTCTTC
TRBV14	TRBJ2-2	17	NA	TRBD1	CASSRPGQGSNTGELFF	TGTGCCAGCAGCCGACCAGGACAGGGGTCGAACACCGGGGAGCTGTTTTTT
TRBV6-1	TRBJ2-1	13	NA	NA	CASSSGPNIEQFF	TGTGCCAGCAGTTCGGGGCCGAATATTGAGCAGTTCTTC
TRBV30	TRBJ1-4	13	NA	NA	CAWSQERNEKLFF	TGTGCCTGGAGCCAGGAACGGAATGAAAAACTGTTTTTT
TRBV9	TRBJ2-2	16	NA	TRBD2	CASSVGAGADTGELFF	TGTGCCAGCAGCGTAGGGGCGGGAGCTGACACCGGGGAGCTGTTTTTT
TRBV19	TRBJ1-2	14	NA	NA	CASNFIGMHDGYTF	TGTGCCAGTAACTTTATCGGGATGCACGATGGCTACACCTTC
TRBV28	TRBJ1-4	16	NA	TRBD1	CASSFPSGTGKEKLFF	TGTGCCAGCAGTTTTCCCTCCGGGACAGGGAAGGAAAAACTGTTTTTT
TRBV9	TRBJ2-2	13	NA	NA	CASSALESGGLFF	TGTGCCAGCAGCGCCCTCGAGTCCGGCGGGCTGTTTTTT